This T cell receptor (beta chain) was sequenced in a study of blood T cell repertoires in COVID-19. Study-wide background: Samples came from the United States, Italy and Spain, spanning acute and convalescent COVID-19. T cells, B-cell-depleted T cells, or PBMCs supplied cDNA or gDNA.

In the original workflow: Estimation of nucleated cell counts relied on the amplification of reference gene primers. Profiling relied on immunoSEQ multiplex PCR, and the TCRdb table lists in-frame clones only, not all of them. The V and J calls and the clone size are those of that table, but D and trimming were determined from the DNA. There are 95,000 to 110,000 clones in the sample; 87% occur only once, and 3% to 3.5% lies in the top ten. Trimming pared 4 bases from V and 2 bases from J, leaving 6 bases between. This CDR3 comprises 13 residues. Germline V gene lookup returns CDR1 SNHLY and CDR2 FYNNEI.

This chain uses TRBV2 with TRBJ1-5, with TRBD1 as a possible D gene (5 bases). This sequence was found in a man aged 45-65 years in a cohort sampled during active COVID-19. The sample consisted of peripheral blood. CDR3 in DNA: TGTGCCAGCAGTGCAGGGCGCAATCAGCCCCAGCATTTT. Translation gives CASSAGRNQPQHF.